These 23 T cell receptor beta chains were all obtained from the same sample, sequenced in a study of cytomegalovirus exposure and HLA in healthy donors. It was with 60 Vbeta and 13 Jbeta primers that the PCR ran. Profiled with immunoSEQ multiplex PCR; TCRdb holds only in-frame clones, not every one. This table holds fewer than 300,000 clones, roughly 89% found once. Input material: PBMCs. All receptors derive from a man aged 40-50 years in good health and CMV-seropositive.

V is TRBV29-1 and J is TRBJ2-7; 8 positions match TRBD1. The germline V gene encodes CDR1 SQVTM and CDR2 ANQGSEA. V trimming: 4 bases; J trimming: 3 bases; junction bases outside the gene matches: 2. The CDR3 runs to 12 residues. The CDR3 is CSVGGQVYEQYF. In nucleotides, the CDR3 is TGCAGCGTTGGGGGACAGGTCTACGAGCAGTACTTC.

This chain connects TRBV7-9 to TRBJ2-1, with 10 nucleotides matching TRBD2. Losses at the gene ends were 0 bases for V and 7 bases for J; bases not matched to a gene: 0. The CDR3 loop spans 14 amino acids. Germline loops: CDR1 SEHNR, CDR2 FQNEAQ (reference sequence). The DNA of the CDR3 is TGTGCCAGCAGCTTAGCTAGCGGGGGGAATGAGCAGTTCTTC. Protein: CASSLASGGNEQFF.

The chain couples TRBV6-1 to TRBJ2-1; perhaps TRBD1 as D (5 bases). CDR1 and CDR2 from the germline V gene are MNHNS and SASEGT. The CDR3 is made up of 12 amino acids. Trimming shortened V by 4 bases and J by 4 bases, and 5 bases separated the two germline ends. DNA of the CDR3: TGTGCCAGCAGTGGACAGTACAATGAGCAGTTCTTC. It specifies CASSGQYNEQFF.

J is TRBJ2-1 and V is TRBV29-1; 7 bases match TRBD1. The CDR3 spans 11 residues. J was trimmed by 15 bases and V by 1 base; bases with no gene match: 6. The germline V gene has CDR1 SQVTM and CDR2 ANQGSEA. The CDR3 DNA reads TGCAGCGTTGAAGTTGACAGGGAAAGGTTCTTC. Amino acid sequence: CSVEVDRERFF.

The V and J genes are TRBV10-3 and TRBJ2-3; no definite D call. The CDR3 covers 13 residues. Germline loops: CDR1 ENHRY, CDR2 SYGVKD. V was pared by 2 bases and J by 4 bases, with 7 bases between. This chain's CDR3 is CAISEGPSDTQYF. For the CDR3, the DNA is TGTGCCATCAGTGAGGGGCCCTCAGATACGCAGTATTTT.

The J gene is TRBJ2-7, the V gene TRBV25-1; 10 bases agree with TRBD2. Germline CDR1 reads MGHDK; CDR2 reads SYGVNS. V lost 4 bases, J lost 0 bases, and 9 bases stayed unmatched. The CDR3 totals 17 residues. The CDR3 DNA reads TGTGCCAGCAGTGCCCCGGGACTAGCGATAACCTCCTACGAGCAGTACTTC. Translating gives CASSAPGLAITSYEQYF.

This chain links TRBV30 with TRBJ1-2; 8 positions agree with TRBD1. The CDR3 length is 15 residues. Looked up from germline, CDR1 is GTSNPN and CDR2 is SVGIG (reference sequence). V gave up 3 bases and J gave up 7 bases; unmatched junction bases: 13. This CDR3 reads CAWSADREWFLGYTF. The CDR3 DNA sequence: TGTGCCTGGAGCGCGGACAGGGAGTGGTTTCTTGGCTACACCTTC.

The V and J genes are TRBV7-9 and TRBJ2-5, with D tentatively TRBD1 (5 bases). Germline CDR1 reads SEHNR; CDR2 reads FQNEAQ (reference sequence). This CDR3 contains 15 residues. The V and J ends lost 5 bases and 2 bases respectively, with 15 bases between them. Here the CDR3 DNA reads TGTGCCAGCAGCCTAGACAGCATCTTACAAGAGACCCAGTACTTC. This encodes CASSLDSILQETQYF.

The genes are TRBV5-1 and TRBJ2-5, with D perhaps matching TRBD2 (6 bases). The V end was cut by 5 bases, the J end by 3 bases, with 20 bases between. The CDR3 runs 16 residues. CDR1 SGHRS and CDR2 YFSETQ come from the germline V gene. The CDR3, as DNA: TGCGCCAGCAGATATGACTTCCGAATAGCGGAAGAGACCCAGTACTTC. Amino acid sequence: CASRYDFRIAEETQYF.

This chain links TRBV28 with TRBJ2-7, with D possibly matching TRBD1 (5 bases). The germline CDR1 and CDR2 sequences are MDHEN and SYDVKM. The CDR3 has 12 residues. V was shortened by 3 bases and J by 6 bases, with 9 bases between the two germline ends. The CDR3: CASSLGQSEQYF. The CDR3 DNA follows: TGTGCCAGCAGTTTGGGGCAGAGCGAGCAGTACTTC.

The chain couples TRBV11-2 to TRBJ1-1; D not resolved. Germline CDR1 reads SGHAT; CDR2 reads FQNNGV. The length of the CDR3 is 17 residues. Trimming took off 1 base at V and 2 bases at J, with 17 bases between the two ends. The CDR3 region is CASSLVMGLAQNTEAFF. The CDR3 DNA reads TGTGCCAGCAGCTTAGTAATGGGCCTGGCGCAAAACACTGAAGCTTTCTTT. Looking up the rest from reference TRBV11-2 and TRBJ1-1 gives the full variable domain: EAGVAQSPRYKIIEKRQSVAFWCNPISGHATLYWYQQILGQGPKLLIQFQNNGVVDDSQLPKDRFSAERLKGVDSTLKIQPAKLEDSAVYLCASSLVMGLAQNTEAFFGQGTRLTVV.

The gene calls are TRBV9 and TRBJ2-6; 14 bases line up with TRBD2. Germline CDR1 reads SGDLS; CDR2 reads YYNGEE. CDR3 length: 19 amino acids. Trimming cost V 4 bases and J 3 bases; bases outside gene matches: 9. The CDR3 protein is CASSSGTSGRVDGANVLTF. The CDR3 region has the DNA TGTGCCAGCAGCTCGGGGACTAGCGGGAGAGTAGATGGGGCCAACGTCCTGACTTTC.

The CDR3 nucleotides are TGTGCCAGCAGTGGTGGTCTAGCGGGAGCCTACGAGCAGTACTTC. It translates to CASSGGLAGAYEQYF. This chain connects TRBV2 to TRBJ2-7; 10 bases agree with TRBD2. The CDR3 sequence is 15 residues long. J gave up 2 bases and V 4 bases, and 5 bases lay outside the gene matches. Germline lookup yields CDR1 SNHLY and CDR2 FYNNEI.

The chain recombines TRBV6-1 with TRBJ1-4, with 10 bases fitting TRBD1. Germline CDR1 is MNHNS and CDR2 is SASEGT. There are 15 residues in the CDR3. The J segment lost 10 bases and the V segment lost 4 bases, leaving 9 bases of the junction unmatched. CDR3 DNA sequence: TGTGCCAGCAGTGCTGCCGGGACAGGGGAAGGAAAACTGTTTTTT. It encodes CASSAAGTGEGKLFF.

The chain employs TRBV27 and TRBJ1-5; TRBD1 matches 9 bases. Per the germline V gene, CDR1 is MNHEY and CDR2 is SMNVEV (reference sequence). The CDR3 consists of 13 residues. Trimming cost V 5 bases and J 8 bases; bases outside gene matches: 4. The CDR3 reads CASSLTGGKPQHF. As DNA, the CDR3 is TGTGCCAGCAGTCTAACAGGGGGCAAGCCCCAGCATTTT.

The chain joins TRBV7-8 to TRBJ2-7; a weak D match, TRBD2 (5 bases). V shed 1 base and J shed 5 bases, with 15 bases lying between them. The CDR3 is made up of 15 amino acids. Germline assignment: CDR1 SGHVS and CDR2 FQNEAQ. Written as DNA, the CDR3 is TGTGCCAGCAGCTTAGTCGGGGTAGCGACCCACGAGCAGTACTTC. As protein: CASSLVGVATHEQYF.

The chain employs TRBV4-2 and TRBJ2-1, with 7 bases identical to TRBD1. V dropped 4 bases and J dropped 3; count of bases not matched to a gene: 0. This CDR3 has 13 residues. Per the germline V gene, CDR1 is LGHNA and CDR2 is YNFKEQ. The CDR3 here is CASSRDSYNEQFF. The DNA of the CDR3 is TGTGCCAGCAGCCGGGACAGCTACAATGAGCAGTTCTTC.

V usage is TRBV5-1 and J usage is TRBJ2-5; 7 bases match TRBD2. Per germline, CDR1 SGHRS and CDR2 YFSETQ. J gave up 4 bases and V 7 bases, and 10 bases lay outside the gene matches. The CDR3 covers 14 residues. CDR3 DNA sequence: TGCGCCAGCCACCCGGGAGGTGAAGGAGAGACCCAGTACTTC. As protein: CASHPGGEGETQYF.

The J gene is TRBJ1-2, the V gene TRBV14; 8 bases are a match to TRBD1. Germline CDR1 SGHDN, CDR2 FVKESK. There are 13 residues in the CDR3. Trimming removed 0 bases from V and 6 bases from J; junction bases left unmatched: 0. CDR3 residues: CASSQDRGHGYTF. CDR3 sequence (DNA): TGTGCCAGCAGCCAAGACAGGGGGCATGGCTACACCTTC. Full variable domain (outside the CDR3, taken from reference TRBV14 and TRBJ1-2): EAGVTQFPSHSVIEKGQTVTLRCDPISGHDNLYWYRRVMGKEIKFLLHFVKESKQDESGMPNNRFLAERTGGTYSTLKVQPAELEDSGVYFCASSQDRGHGYTFGSGTRLTVV.

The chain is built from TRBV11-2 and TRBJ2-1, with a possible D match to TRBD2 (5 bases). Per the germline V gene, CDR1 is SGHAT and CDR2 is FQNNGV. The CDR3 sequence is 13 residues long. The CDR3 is CAIRSASYNEQFF. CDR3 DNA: TGTGCAATTCGTAGCGCCTCCTACAATGAGCAGTTCTTC.

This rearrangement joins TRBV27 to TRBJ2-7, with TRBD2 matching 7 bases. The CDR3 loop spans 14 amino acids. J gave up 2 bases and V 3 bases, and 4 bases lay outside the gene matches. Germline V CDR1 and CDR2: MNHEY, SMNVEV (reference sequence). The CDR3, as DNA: TGTGCCAGCAGTTTGGGGGGGAAAGCCTACGAGCAGTACTTC. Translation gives CASSLGGKAYEQYF.

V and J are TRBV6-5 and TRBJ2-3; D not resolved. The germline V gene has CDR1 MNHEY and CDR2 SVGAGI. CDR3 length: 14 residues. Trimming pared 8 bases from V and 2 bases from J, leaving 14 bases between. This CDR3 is CASSRGSYTDTQYF. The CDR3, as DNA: TGTGCCAGCTCCCGCGGCAGTTACACAGATACGCAGTATTTT.

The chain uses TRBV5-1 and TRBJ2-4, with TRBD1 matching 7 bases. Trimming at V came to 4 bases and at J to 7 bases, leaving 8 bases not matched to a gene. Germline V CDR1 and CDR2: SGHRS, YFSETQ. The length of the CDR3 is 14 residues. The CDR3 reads CASSRNRGENIQYF. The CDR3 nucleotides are TGCGCCAGCAGCCGGAACAGGGGAGAGAACATTCAGTACTTC.